A selection of T cell receptor beta chains follows, all from one sample in a study of cytomegalovirus exposure and HLA in healthy donors. TCRdb's copy holds only in-frame clones and misses some; the assay was immunoSEQ multiplex PCR. The data contain some 110,000 clones, 76% of them singletons. The sequenced sample was PBMCs. Receptor source: a man in his fifties or sixties in good health and CMV-seronegative. CDR3s include the opening cysteine and the closing phenylalanine or tryptophan. Fields, in order: D gene, J gene, V gene, clone size, CDR3 DNA, CDR3 protein. D genes are given only for firm matches. Only some rows state a clone size, as once, few, many or a class for expanded clones.

d_gene: NA; j_gene: TRBJ2-3; v_gene: TRBV9; abundance: NA; CDR3nt: TGTGCCAGCAGCGTAACACCCCAGTCATCAGATACGCAGTATTTT; CDR3aa: CASSVTPQSSDTQYF
d_gene: NA; j_gene: TRBJ1-2; v_gene: TRBV2; abundance: few; CDR3nt: TGTGCCAGCAGTGCGGAGCCGGGGGTGGGCTATGGCTACACCTTC; CDR3aa: CASSAEPGVGYGYTF
d_gene: NA; j_gene: TRBJ2-2; v_gene: TRBV4-2; abundance: NA; CDR3nt: TGTGCCAGCACCTTGGAAGCGGGGAACACCGGGGAGCTGTTTTTT; CDR3aa: CASTLEAGNTGELFF
d_gene: NA; j_gene: TRBJ2-1; v_gene: TRBV4-1; abundance: NA; CDR3nt: TGCGCCAGCAGCCAAGGAGAGAGCGGTGACAATGAGCAGTTCTTC; CDR3aa: CASSQGESGDNEQFF
d_gene: TRBD2; j_gene: TRBJ2-1; v_gene: TRBV19; abundance: NA; CDR3nt: TGTGCCAGTAGTGACACTAGCGGGGGGTTAAATGAGCAGTTCTTC; CDR3aa: CASSDTSGGLNEQFF
d_gene: NA; j_gene: TRBJ1-1; v_gene: TRBV5-6; abundance: NA; CDR3nt: TGTGCCAGCAGCTATGGACAGAGGAACACTGAAGCTTTCTTT; CDR3aa: CASSYGQRNTEAFF
d_gene: NA; j_gene: TRBJ1-1; v_gene: TRBV7-9; abundance: NA; CDR3nt: TGTGCCAGCAGCCCTACTACTGTATGGGGGGATACTGAAGCTTTCTTT; CDR3aa: CASSPTTVWGDTEAFF
d_gene: TRBD1; j_gene: TRBJ1-3; v_gene: TRBV18; abundance: NA; CDR3nt: TGTGCCAGCTCACCAAGGCCAGGGGGCCTATTAGGAGGAAACACCATATATTTT; CDR3aa: CASSPRPGGLLGGNTIYF
d_gene: NA; j_gene: TRBJ1-4; v_gene: TRBV5-1; abundance: NA; CDR3nt: TGCGCCAGCAGTCGAGGGTACGGAGAAAAACTGTTTTTT; CDR3aa: CASSRGYGEKLFF
d_gene: TRBD2; j_gene: TRBJ2-1; v_gene: TRBV28; abundance: NA; CDR3nt: TGTGCCAGCAGCTCTTTTAGCGGGGGCTCCTACAATGAGCAGTTCTTC; CDR3aa: CASSSFSGGSYNEQFF
d_gene: NA; j_gene: TRBJ2-7; v_gene: TRBV15; abundance: NA; CDR3nt: TGTGCCACCAGCAGAGTGCGAGGGGGGGAGAGCTCCTACGAGCAGTACTTC; CDR3aa: CATSRVRGGESSYEQYF
d_gene: TRBD1; j_gene: TRBJ2-6; v_gene: TRBV7-3; abundance: NA; CDR3nt: TGTGCCAGCAGCTTAACAGGGGGCCGGTCTGGGGCCAACGTCCTGACTTTC; CDR3aa: CASSLTGGRSGANVLTF
d_gene: NA; j_gene: TRBJ1-1; v_gene: TRBV9; abundance: NA; CDR3nt: TGTGCCAGCAGCGTACAGCCAGGACAGAACACTGAAGCTTTCTTT; CDR3aa: CASSVQPGQNTEAFF
d_gene: NA; j_gene: TRBJ1-1; v_gene: TRBV18; abundance: NA; CDR3nt: TGTGCCAGCTCTCCCTTGGTAGTCACTGAAGCTTTCTTT; CDR3aa: CASSPLVVTEAFF
d_gene: TRBD1; j_gene: TRBJ1-1; v_gene: TRBV5-6; abundance: many; CDR3nt: TGTGCCAGCAGCCTCCCCCGGGACAGGGGGCCCCACACTGAAGCTTTCTTT; CDR3aa: CASSLPRDRGPHTEAFF
d_gene: NA; j_gene: TRBJ1-3; v_gene: TRBV7-2; abundance: NA; CDR3nt: TGTGCCAGCAGGGGAGGGTACAACTCAAACACCATATATTTT; CDR3aa: CASRGGYNSNTIYF
d_gene: TRBD1; j_gene: TRBJ1-1; v_gene: TRBV11-2; abundance: NA; CDR3nt: TGTGCCAGCAGCTTCCAACAGGGGGCTGGTGAAGCTTTCTTT; CDR3aa: CASSFQQGAGEAFF
d_gene: TRBD1; j_gene: TRBJ1-4; v_gene: TRBV2; abundance: NA; CDR3nt: TGTGCCAGCATCGAACAGGGACAGCAAAATGAAAAACTGTTTTTT; CDR3aa: CASIEQGQQNEKLFF
d_gene: TRBD2; j_gene: TRBJ2-1; v_gene: TRBV19; abundance: NA; CDR3nt: TGTGCCAGTAGTATGATTTCAGCGGGGGCCACCTACAATGAGCAGTTCTTC; CDR3aa: CASSMISAGATYNEQFF
d_gene: TRBD1; j_gene: TRBJ1-1; v_gene: TRBV15; abundance: once; CDR3nt: TGTGCCACCAGCAAGGGGGCGGTAAAAGGGGCTGAAGCTTTCTTT; CDR3aa: CATSKGAVKGAEAFF
d_gene: TRBD1; j_gene: TRBJ1-2; v_gene: TRBV2; abundance: NA; CDR3nt: TGTGCCAGCAGTATCGACAGGGGACGGGGCTACACCTTC; CDR3aa: CASSIDRGRGYTF
d_gene: NA; j_gene: TRBJ2-5; v_gene: TRBV5-1; abundance: NA; CDR3nt: TGCGCCAGCAGGGGCGAGACCCAGTACTTC; CDR3aa: CASRGETQYF
d_gene: NA; j_gene: TRBJ1-5; v_gene: TRBV19; abundance: few; CDR3nt: TGTGCCAGTAGTGAAGCGGCTCTTGGCAATCAGCCCCAGCATTTT; CDR3aa: CASSEAALGNQPQHF
d_gene: NA; j_gene: TRBJ1-2; v_gene: TRBV5-4; abundance: once; CDR3nt: TGTGCCAGCAGCTTAGACGGCGGAACTAACTATGGCTACACCTTC; CDR3aa: CASSLDGGTNYGYTF
d_gene: NA; j_gene: TRBJ2-7; v_gene: TRBV7-2; abundance: NA; CDR3nt: TGTGCCAGCAGCCCACCGGGATTCTACGAGCAGTACTTC; CDR3aa: CASSPPGFYEQYF
d_gene: TRBD2; j_gene: TRBJ2-1; v_gene: TRBV10-1; abundance: NA; CDR3nt: TGCGCCACAGCAGACAGCGGGGGTGGTGAGCAGTTCTTC; CDR3aa: CATADSGGGEQFF
d_gene: TRBD2; j_gene: TRBJ2-4; v_gene: TRBV9; abundance: NA; CDR3nt: TGTGCCAGCAGCGCCCCCTCGGTCAGCGGGGGGGGGAAAAACATTCAGTACTTC; CDR3aa: CASSAPSVSGGGKNIQYF
d_gene: NA; j_gene: TRBJ1-6; v_gene: TRBV5-1; abundance: once; CDR3nt: TGCGCCAGCAGCTCCCGCGGGGAGAATTCACCCCTCCACTTT; CDR3aa: CASSSRGENSPLHF
d_gene: NA; j_gene: TRBJ1-6; v_gene: TRBV6-5; abundance: NA; CDR3nt: TGTGCCAGCAGTCAGGGTGGCTATAATTCACCCCTCCACTTT; CDR3aa: CASSQGGYNSPLHF
d_gene: NA; j_gene: TRBJ1-1; v_gene: TRBV18; abundance: NA; CDR3nt: TGTGCCAGCTCATCGGGCGCTATGGACAGAAGTATTGAAGCTTTCTTT; CDR3aa: CASSSGAMDRSIEAFF
d_gene: TRBD1; j_gene: TRBJ1-4; v_gene: TRBV5-1; abundance: NA; CDR3nt: TGCGCCAGCAGCTTGATGGTGGTAGGACAGGGGTCTGAAAAACTGTTTTTT; CDR3aa: CASSLMVVGQGSEKLFF
d_gene: TRBD2; j_gene: TRBJ2-3; v_gene: TRBV5-1; abundance: NA; CDR3nt: TGCGCCAGCAGCTGGGGGGGGACGAGCGGGGGACCTCGCACAGATACGCAGTATTTT; CDR3aa: CASSWGGTSGGPRTDTQYF
d_gene: TRBD2; j_gene: TRBJ2-3; v_gene: TRBV2; abundance: NA; CDR3nt: TGTGCCTGCAGTGTACTAGCGGGGGACCGCACAGATACGCAGTATTTT; CDR3aa: CACSVLAGDRTDTQYF
d_gene: TRBD1; j_gene: TRBJ1-1; v_gene: TRBV19; abundance: NA; CDR3nt: TGTGCCAGTAGTCTAGACAGGGCAGTCACTGAAGCTTTCTTT; CDR3aa: CASSLDRAVTEAFF
d_gene: TRBD1; j_gene: TRBJ2-1; v_gene: TRBV14; abundance: NA; CDR3nt: TGTGCCAGCAGCCAACCCCCCGGGACAGATATGCTGGAGCAGTTCTTC; CDR3aa: CASSQPPGTDMLEQFF
d_gene: NA; j_gene: TRBJ2-7; v_gene: TRBV5-1; abundance: NA; CDR3nt: TGCGCCAGCAGTTTACAGGGTTACGAGCAGTACTTC; CDR3aa: CASSLQGYEQYF
d_gene: TRBD1; j_gene: TRBJ1-2; v_gene: TRBV6-5; abundance: once; CDR3nt: TGTGCCAGCAGTTTCTCCGGGACAGGGCATTATGGCTACACCTTC; CDR3aa: CASSFSGTGHYGYTF
d_gene: TRBD2; j_gene: TRBJ2-2; v_gene: TRBV7-7; abundance: NA; CDR3nt: TGTGCCAGCAGCCCCGGGTCGGGAGGGGAGGACACCGGGGAGCTGTTTTTT; CDR3aa: CASSPGSGGEDTGELFF
d_gene: NA; j_gene: TRBJ1-1; v_gene: TRBV10-3; abundance: NA; CDR3nt: TGTGCCATCAAGGAGCCGAACACTGAAGCTTTCTTT; CDR3aa: CAIKEPNTEAFF
d_gene: NA; j_gene: TRBJ1-4; v_gene: TRBV5-1; abundance: NA; CDR3nt: TGCGCCAGCAGCTTGGCCGAGACAGATGGCCGGGGGGAAAAACTGTTTTTT; CDR3aa: CASSLAETDGRGEKLFF
d_gene: NA; j_gene: TRBJ2-3; v_gene: TRBV10-3; abundance: NA; CDR3nt: TGTGCCATCAGTGAGGGCTCAGGGGGGCGCACAGATACGCAGTATTTT; CDR3aa: CAISEGSGGRTDTQYF
d_gene: NA; j_gene: TRBJ1-1; v_gene: TRBV11-3; abundance: NA; CDR3nt: TGTGCCAGCAGCTTAGGCCGCGACACTGAAGCTTTCTTT; CDR3aa: CASSLGRDTEAFF
d_gene: NA; j_gene: TRBJ1-5; v_gene: TRBV7-2; abundance: NA; CDR3nt: TGTGCCAGCAGCTTAGTTCAGGGCAATCAGCCCCAGCATTTT; CDR3aa: CASSLVQGNQPQHF
d_gene: TRBD1; j_gene: TRBJ1-3; v_gene: TRBV28; abundance: NA; CDR3nt: TGTGCCAGCAGCCCGACAGGGATCGGGCTCACCATATATTTT; CDR3aa: CASSPTGIGLTIYF
d_gene: TRBD2; j_gene: TRBJ2-2; v_gene: TRBV7-9; abundance: NA; CDR3nt: TGTGCCAGCAGCCCCAGACTAGCGAATTACAACACCGGGGAGCTGTTTTTT; CDR3aa: CASSPRLANYNTGELFF
d_gene: NA; j_gene: TRBJ2-7; v_gene: TRBV5-4; abundance: NA; CDR3nt: TGTGCCAGCAGCTTGTTTGGAAGGGGCTCCTACGAGCAGTACTTC; CDR3aa: CASSLFGRGSYEQYF
d_gene: TRBD2; j_gene: TRBJ2-1; v_gene: TRBV2; abundance: NA; CDR3nt: TGTGCCAGCAGATCGACTAGCGGGGCGTGGGACAATGAGCAGTTCTTC; CDR3aa: CASRSTSGAWDNEQFF
d_gene: TRBD1; j_gene: TRBJ2-1; v_gene: TRBV13; abundance: NA; CDR3nt: TGTGCCAGCAGCTTCCAGGGACAGGGGAAATTGAATGAGCAGTTCTTC; CDR3aa: CASSFQGQGKLNEQFF
d_gene: NA; j_gene: TRBJ1-1; v_gene: TRBV12-5; abundance: once; CDR3nt: TGTGCTAGTGGTTTGGGAGAGGTTGAAGCTTTCTTT; CDR3aa: CASGLGEVEAFF
d_gene: NA; j_gene: TRBJ2-5; v_gene: TRBV11-2; abundance: NA; CDR3nt: TGTGCCAGCAGCTTATCGCACAGGGAAACGATGGATGGAGAGACCCAGTACTTC; CDR3aa: CASSLSHRETMDGETQYF
d_gene: NA; j_gene: TRBJ2-2; v_gene: TRBV9; abundance: NA; CDR3nt: TGTGCCAGCAGCGTAGGCGGCACCGGGGAGCTGTTTTTT; CDR3aa: CASSVGGTGELFF
d_gene: NA; j_gene: TRBJ2-3; v_gene: TRBV6-1; abundance: NA; CDR3nt: TGTGCCAGCGGTACAGGGACAGATACGCAGTATTTT; CDR3aa: CASGTGTDTQYF
d_gene: NA; j_gene: TRBJ2-3; v_gene: TRBV7-6; abundance: NA; CDR3nt: TGTGCCAGCAGCCCCACGGGGGACGGAATCACAGATACGCAGTATTTT; CDR3aa: CASSPTGDGITDTQYF
d_gene: TRBD1; j_gene: TRBJ1-1; v_gene: TRBV5-1; abundance: few; CDR3nt: TGCGCCAGCAGCCTCCCCGGGCCGCAGGGGGGTGAAGCTTTCTTT; CDR3aa: CASSLPGPQGGEAFF
d_gene: TRBD2; j_gene: TRBJ2-7; v_gene: TRBV7-3; abundance: NA; CDR3nt: TGTGCCAGCAGCCCCCTCGGGAGGGGGTTAGACGAGCAGTACTTC; CDR3aa: CASSPLGRGLDEQYF
d_gene: NA; j_gene: TRBJ1-2; v_gene: TRBV30; abundance: few; CDR3nt: TGTGCCTCCCGATCTCGGGGGGGCGGCTACACCTTC; CDR3aa: CASRSRGGGYTF
d_gene: NA; j_gene: TRBJ1-2; v_gene: TRBV4-2; abundance: NA; CDR3nt: TGTGCCAGCAGCCAAGACAGGCAGACTGGCTACACCTTC; CDR3aa: CASSQDRQTGYTF
d_gene: TRBD1; j_gene: TRBJ1-4; v_gene: TRBV2; abundance: once; CDR3nt: TGTGCCAGCAGTGATCCCCGGCGTTTGGGGACAGGGGCAACTAATGAAAAACTGTTTTTT; CDR3aa: CASSDPRRLGTGATNEKLFF
d_gene: NA; j_gene: TRBJ2-7; v_gene: TRBV4-1; abundance: NA; CDR3nt: TGCGCCAGCAGCCACCCTGGTCCCGGGACTTACGAGCAGTACTTC; CDR3aa: CASSHPGPGTYEQYF